This T cell receptor (beta chain) is from a study of CD8 T cells in Susac syndrome (dated by TCRdb to the late 2010s). About the investigation overall: Among the Susac syndrome patients who were sequenced, clinically active disease was present in six and clinical remission was observed in eight or nine. At blood withdrawal, Susac syndrome patients were therapy-naive, treated with corticosteroids (with IVIg additionally given to some), or treated with IVIg alone. Whether CD8+ T cell activation and differentiation in Susac syndrome was antigen driven was tested using repertoire sequencing. CD8+ T cell repertoire clonality was compared between about a dozen healthy donors, approximately 14 Susac syndrome patients and around 16 multiple sclerosis patients.

The full study reports these points: In the total CD8+ and CD8+ TEMRA repertoires, sixteen and five Susac-specific public clones, respectively, were identified. The number of individuals in the TCR sequencing and HLA analysis was acknowledged as relatively small. Susac syndrome CD8+ repertoires showed clonal expansion, highest in CD8+ TEMRA cells and greater in clinically active than remitting patients.

RNA was extracted using the RNeasy kit, and about 0.5 to 1 microgram was reverse transcribed with random hexamers. The immunoSEQ multiplex PCR assay, which covers 54 Vbeta and 13 Jbeta segments, was used to amplify TCR beta CDR3 regions. PCR amplification bias was corrected by using a synthetic template baseline for primer optimization and computational correction. Concerning the study's data processing: Reads were annotated to V, D and J genes according to IMGT and were analyzed with immunoSEQ Analyzer, with only productive sequences retained. Clonality was computed as one minus Shannon entropy normalized by log2 of the number of productive unique sequences. For each patient and control, public and private clones were evaluated within the 100 most prevalent clones. Clones were defined as Susac-specific when absent from the healthy and MS cohorts, from roughly 1,000 published viral clones and from other ImmuneACCESS disease sequences. TCRdb redid the processing of the public reads, applying fastp at Q25 and MiXCR, and retained in-frame beta chains. Duplicate CDR3 protein sequences are folded into a single record with the most common DNA and genes. The V and J calls were not made by the authors but by TCRdb's processing. The sample yields tens of thousands of distinct CDR3 sequences; approximately 96% were counted once. 0.62% of the sample lies in the top ten.

Notes on this clonotype: Its recognized antigen is unknown. Base qualities are not at hand, and no much larger clone is one base apart.

High-throughput TCR beta sequencing profiled peripheral blood CD8+ and CD4+ T cells from healthy donors, Susac syndrome patients and multiple sclerosis patients. Susac syndrome patients met recently defined diagnostic criteria for definite or probable disease. Bulk CD8+ and CD4+ T cells were purified by magnetic negative isolation, while CD8+ TEMRA cells were enriched using FACS. Blood was drawn into EDTA tubes, processed within 24 hours, and PBMCs were isolated by density gradient centrifugation. PBMCs destined for TCR sequencing were cryopreserved in liquid nitrogen and later thawed in a 37 °C water bath. The sorted or isolated CD4+, CD8+ and CD8+ TEMRA cells reached a purity of at least 90%. CDR1 and CDR2 were assigned from the germline V gene as MNHEY and SVGEGT. Ends trimmed: V by 4 bases, J by 5 bases; bases unmatched to a gene: 7. Reading from cysteine to phenylalanine, the CDR3 counts 15 amino acids. Only CDR3 DNA remains: 45 bases, in frame from the first base.

Sequences were obtained from CD8+ T cells from PBMCs. The V and J genes are TRBV6-2 or TRBV6-3 and TRBJ1-2, with 10 central nucleotides matching TRBD1. This clonotype was obtained from a human donor with Susac syndrome. Here the CDR3 is given as CASSSPDRGDYGYTF. At the DNA level, the sequence is TGTGCCAGCAGTTCCCCGGACAGGGGGGATTATGGCTACACCTTC.